This T cell receptor (beta chain) derives from a study of graft-versus-host responses after intestinal transplantation. The wider study: Anti-thymocyte globulin induction was given to all recipients, followed by tacrolimus and steroids for 2 to 3 years.

The germline V and J ends were trimmed by 4 bases and 9 bases, with 19 bases remaining between them. Germline CDR1 and CDR2: SNHLY and FYNNEI. This CDR3 is built from 15 residues. Measured with immunoSEQ multiplex PCR; TCRdb has only the in-frame clones, and not every one. The profile covers some 140,000 clones, with more than 80% appearing a single time and over 0.15% taken by the ten largest. Regarding this clone: Its target is unknown.

The sequencing used unstimulated CD4+ T cells sorted from spleen or lymph node cells, collected before intestinal transplant. V usage is TRBV2 and J usage is TRBJ1-5; a possible D gene is TRBD1 (5 bases). The sequence came from a human donor who received an intestinal transplant. The CDR3 DNA reads as TGTGCCAGCAGTGGTCGGGGGACGGGTGTTTGGCCCCAGCATTTT. It is translated as CASSGRGTGVWPQHF. The variable domain in full, with the rest retrieved from reference TRBV2 and TRBJ1-5, is EPEVTQTPSHQVTQMGQEVILRCVPISNHLYFYWYRQILGQKVEFLVSFYNNEISEKSEIFDDQFSVERPDGSNFTLKIRSTKLEDSAMYFCASSGRGTGVWPQHFGDGTRLSIL.